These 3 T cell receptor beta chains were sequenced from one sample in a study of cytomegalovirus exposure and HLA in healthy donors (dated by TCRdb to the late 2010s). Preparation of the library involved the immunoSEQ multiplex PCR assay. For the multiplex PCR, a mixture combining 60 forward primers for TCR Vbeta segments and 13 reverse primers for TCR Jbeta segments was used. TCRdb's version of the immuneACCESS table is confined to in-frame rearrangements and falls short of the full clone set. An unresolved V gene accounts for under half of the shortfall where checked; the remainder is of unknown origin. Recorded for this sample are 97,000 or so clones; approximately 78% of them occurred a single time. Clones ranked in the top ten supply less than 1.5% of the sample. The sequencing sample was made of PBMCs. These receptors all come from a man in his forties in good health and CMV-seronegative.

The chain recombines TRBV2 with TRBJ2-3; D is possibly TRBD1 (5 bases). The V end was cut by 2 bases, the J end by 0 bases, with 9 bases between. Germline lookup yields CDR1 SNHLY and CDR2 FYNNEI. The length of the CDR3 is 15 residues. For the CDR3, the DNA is TGTGCCAGCAGTGAACAGGGATCTAGCACAGATACGCAGTATTTT. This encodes CASSEQGSSTDTQYF.

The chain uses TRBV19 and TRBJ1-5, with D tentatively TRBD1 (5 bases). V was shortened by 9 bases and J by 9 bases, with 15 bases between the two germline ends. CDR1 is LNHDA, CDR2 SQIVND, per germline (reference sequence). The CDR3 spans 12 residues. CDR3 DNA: TGTGCCAGCCGAGTGGGGCTTGGGCCCCAGCATTTT. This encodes CASRVGLGPQHF. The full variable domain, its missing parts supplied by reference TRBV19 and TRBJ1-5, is DGGITQSPKYLFRKEGQNVTLSCEQNLNHDAMYWYRQDPGQGLRLIYYSQIVNDFQKGDIAEGYSVSREKKESFPLTVTSAQKNPTAFYLCASRVGLGPQHFGDGTRLSIL.

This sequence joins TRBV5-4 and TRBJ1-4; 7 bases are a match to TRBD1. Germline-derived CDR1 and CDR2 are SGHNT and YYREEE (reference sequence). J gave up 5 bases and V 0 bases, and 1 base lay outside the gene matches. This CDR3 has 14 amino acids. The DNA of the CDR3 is TGTGCCAGCAGCTTGGGACAGGGAAATGAAAAACTGTTTTTT. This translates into CASSLGQGNEKLFF.